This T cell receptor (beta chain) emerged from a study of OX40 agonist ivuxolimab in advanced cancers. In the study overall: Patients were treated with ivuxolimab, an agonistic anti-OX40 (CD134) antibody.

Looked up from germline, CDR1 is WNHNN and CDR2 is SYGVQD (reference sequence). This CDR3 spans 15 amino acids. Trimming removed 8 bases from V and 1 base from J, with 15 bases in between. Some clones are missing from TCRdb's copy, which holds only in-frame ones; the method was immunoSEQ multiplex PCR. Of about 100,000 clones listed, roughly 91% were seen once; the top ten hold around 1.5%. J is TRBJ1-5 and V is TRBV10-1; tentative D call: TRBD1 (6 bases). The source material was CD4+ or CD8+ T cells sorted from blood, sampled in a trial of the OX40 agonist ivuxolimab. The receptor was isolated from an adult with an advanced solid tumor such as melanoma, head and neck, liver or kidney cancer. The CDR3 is CASRRGEVSNQPQHF. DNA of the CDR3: TGCGCCAGCCGGAGGGGGGAAGTAAGCAATCAGCCCCAGCATTTT.